This T cell receptor beta chain was found in a study of cytomegalovirus exposure and HLA in healthy donors. The study, taken as a whole, reports: Rates of TCR association differed by HLA locus in a later analysis, with DRB1 highest and HLA-C lowest. More clonal expansion characterized HLA-associated TCR beta chains than equally common others in a later analysis.

The study ran its PCR with 60 Vbeta and 13 Jbeta primers. Data came from immunoSEQ multiplex PCR; TCRdb stores just in-frame clones and leaves some out. Among fewer than 200,000 clones listed, more than 70% were seen once. As for this clone: Its specificity is not known.

The sample taken for sequencing was PBMCs. The sequence was obtained from a girl between 10 and 17 years old in good health and CMV-seronegative.

The CDR3 DNA reads TGTGCCAGCAGTGGGACAGGGGGTAACACTGAAGCTTTCTTT. Protein: CASSGTGGNTEAFF. The V gene is TRBV2, the J gene TRBJ1-1; TRBD1 matches 10 bases. Germline assignment: CDR1 SNHLY and CDR2 FYNNEI. The CDR3 length is 14 residues. Unmatched junction bases numbered 1, after V lost 4 bases and J lost 2 bases.